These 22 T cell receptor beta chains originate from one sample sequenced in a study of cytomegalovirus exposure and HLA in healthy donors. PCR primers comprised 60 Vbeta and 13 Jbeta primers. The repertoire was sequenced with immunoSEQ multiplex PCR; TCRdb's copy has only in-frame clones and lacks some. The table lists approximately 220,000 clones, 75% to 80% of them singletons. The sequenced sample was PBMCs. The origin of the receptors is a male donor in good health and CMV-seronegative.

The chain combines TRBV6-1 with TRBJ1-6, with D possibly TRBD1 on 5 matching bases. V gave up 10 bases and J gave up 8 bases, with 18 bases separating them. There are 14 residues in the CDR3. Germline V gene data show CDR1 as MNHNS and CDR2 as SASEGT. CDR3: CAITHPEGHSPLHF. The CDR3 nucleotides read TGTGCCATCACACATCCGGAGGGGCATTCACCCCTCCACTTT.

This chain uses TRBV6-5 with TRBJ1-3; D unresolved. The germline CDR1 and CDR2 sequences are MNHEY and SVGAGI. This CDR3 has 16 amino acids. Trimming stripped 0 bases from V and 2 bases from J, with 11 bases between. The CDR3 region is CASSYSFPRAGNTIYF. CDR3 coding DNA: TGTGCCAGCAGTTACTCGTTTCCCCGGGCTGGAAACACCATATATTTT.

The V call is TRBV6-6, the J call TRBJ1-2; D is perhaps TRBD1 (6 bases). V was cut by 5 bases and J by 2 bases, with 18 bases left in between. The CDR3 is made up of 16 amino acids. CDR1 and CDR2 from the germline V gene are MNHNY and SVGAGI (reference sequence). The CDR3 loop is CASSNRQEGINYGYTF. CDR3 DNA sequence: TGTGCCAGCAGTAACAGACAGGAAGGAATCAACTATGGCTACACCTTC.

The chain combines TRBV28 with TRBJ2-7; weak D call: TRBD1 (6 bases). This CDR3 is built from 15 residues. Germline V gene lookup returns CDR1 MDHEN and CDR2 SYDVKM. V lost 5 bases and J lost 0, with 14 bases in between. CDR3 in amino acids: CASSTPTGLSYEQYF. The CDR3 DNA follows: TGTGCCAGCAGTACCCCGACAGGTCTCTCCTACGAGCAGTACTTC.

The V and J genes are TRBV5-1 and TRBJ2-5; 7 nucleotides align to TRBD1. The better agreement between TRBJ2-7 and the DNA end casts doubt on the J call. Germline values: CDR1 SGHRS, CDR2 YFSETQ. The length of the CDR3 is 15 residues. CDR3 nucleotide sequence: TGCGCCAGCGGATCGACGAGGGACAGCTACTACGAGCAGTACTTC. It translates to CASGSTRDSYYEQYF.

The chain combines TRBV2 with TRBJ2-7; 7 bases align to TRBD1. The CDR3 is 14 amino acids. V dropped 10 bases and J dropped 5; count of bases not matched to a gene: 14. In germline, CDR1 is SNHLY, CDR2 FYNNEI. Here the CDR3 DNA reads TGTGCCACCACCGAGGCAGGGGGATACAACGAGCAGTACTTC. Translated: CATTEAGGYNEQYF. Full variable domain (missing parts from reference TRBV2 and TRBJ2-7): EPEVTQTPSHQVTQMGQEVILRCVPISNHLYFYWYRQILGQKVEFLVSFYNNEISEKSEIFDDQFSVERPDGSNFTLKIRSTKLEDSAMYFCATTEAGGYNEQYFGPGTRLTVT.

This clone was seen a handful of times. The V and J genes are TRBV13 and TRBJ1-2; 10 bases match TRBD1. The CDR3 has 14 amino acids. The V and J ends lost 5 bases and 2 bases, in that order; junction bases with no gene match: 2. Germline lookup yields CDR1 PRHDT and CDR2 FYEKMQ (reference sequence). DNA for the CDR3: TGTGCCAGCAGCCCGGGACAGGGGAACTATGGCTACACCTTC. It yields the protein CASSPGQGNYGYTF.

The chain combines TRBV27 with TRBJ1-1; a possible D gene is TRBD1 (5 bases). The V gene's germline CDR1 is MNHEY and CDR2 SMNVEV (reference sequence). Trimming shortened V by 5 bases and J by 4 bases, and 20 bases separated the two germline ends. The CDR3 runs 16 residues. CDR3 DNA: TGTGCCAGCAGTCCCTCGTGGGGGGATGGACCCACTGAAGCTTTCTTT. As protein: CASSPSWGDGPTEAFF.

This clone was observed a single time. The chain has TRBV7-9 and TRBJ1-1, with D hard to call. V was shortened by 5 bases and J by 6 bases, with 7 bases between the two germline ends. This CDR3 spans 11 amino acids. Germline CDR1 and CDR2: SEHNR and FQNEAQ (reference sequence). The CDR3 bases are TGTGCCAGCAGCCGAGCCCCTGAAGCTTTCTTT. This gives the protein CASSRAPEAFF.

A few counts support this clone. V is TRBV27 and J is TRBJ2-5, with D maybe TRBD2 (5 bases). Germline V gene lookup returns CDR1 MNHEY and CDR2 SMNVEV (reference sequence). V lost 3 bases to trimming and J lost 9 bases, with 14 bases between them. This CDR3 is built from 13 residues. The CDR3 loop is CASSFGPDGAQYF. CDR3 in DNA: TGTGCCAGCAGTTTTGGCCCAGACGGGGCCCAGTACTTC.

The CDR3 nucleotides read TGTGCCAGCAGCCCTACAGGGGGCATAAAGACCCAGTACTTC. Protein product: CASSPTGGIKTQYF. The rearrangement uses TRBV9 and TRBJ2-5; TRBD1 matches 9 bases. CDR1 and CDR2 from the germline V gene are SGDLS and YYNGEE. V trimming: 4 bases; J trimming: 6 bases; junction bases outside the gene matches: 7. CDR3 length: 14 residues.

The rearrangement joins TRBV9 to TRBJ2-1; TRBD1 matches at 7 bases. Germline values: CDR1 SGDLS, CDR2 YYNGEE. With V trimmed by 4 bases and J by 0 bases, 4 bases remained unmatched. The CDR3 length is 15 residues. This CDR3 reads CASSLDRASYNEQFF. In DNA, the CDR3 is TGTGCCAGCAGCTTAGACAGGGCCTCCTACAATGAGCAGTTCTTC.

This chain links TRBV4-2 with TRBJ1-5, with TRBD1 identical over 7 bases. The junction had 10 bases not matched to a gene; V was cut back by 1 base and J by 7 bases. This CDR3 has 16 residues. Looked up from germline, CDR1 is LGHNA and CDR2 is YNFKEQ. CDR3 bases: TGTGCCAGCAGCCAAGCGAAAGACAGGGTTGGACAGCCCCAGCATTTT. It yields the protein CASSQAKDRVGQPQHF.

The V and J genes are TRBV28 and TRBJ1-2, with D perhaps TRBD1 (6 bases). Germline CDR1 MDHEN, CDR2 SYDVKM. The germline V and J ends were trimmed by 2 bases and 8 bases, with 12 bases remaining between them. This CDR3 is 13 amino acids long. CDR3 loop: CASSLPTGRGYTF. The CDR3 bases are TGTGCCAGCAGTTTACCAACAGGGCGGGGCTACACCTTC.

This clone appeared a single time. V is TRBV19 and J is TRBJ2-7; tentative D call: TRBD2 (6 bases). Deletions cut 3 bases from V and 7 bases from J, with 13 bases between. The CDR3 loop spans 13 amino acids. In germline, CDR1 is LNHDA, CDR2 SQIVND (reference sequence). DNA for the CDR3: TGTGCCAGTAGTATTACAGAGGCGGGGGAGCAGTACTTC. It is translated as CASSITEAGEQYF.

The CDR3 sequence: CASSYKGTEAFF. CDR3 in DNA: TGTGCCAGCAGTTACAAGGGGACTGAAGCTTTCTTT. The chain uses TRBV6-5 and TRBJ1-1; possibly TRBD1 for D (5 bases). This CDR3 is built from 12 residues. V lost 2 bases to trimming and J lost 5 bases, with 6 bases between them. Germline V CDR1 and CDR2: MNHEY, SVGAGI.

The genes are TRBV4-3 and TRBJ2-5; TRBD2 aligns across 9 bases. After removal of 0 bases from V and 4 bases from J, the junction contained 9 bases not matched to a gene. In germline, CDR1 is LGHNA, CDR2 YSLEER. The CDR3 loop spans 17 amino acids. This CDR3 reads CASSQEPAGGTGETQYF. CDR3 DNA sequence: TGCGCCAGCAGCCAAGAACCAGCGGGGGGAACCGGAGAGACCCAGTACTTC.

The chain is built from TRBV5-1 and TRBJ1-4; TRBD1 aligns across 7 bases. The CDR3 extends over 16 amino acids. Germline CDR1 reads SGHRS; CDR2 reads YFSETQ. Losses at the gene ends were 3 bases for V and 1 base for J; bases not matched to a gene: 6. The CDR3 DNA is TGCGCCAGCAGCTCGGGTCGGGACAGAACTAATGAAAAACTGTTTTTT. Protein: CASSSGRDRTNEKLFF.

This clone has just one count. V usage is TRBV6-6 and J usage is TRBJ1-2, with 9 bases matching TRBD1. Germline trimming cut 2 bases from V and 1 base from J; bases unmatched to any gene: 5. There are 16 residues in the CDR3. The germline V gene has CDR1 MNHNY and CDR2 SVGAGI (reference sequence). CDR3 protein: CASSYRTGAINYGYTF. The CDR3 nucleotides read TGTGCCAGCAGTTACAGGACAGGGGCAATTAACTATGGCTACACCTTC.

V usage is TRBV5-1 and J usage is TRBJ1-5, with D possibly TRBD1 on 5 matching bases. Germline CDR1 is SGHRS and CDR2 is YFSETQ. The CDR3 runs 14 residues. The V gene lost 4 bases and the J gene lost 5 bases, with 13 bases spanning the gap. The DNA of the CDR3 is TGCGCCAGCAGCCTGGGGGGAGGGGATCAGCCCCAGCATTTT. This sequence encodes CASSLGGGDQPQHF.

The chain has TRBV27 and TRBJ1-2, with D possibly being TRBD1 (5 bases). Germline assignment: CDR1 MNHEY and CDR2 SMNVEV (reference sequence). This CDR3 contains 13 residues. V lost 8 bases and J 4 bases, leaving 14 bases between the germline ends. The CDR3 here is CASGDQGIYGYTF. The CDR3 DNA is TGTGCCAGCGGCGACCAGGGCATCTATGGCTACACCTTC.

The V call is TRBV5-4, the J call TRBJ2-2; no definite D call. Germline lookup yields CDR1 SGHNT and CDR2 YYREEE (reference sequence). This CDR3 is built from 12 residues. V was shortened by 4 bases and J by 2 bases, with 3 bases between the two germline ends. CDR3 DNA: TGTGCCAGCAGCCTTAACACCGGGGAGCTGTTTTTT. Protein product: CASSLNTGELFF.